This TCR beta chain was retrieved from a study of cytomegalovirus exposure and HLA in healthy donors. General study results and limits: Available immune exposure information covered CMV serostatus only.

In the PCR, 60 Vbeta and 13 Jbeta primers were used. Here immunoSEQ multiplex PCR was the method, and the copy in TCRdb shows in-frame clones only, minus some. The sample lists about 200,000 clones; approximately 85% were seen once. About this clone: Its antigen is not known.

The sample was PBMCs. This TCR was sampled from a woman aged 45-59 years in good health and CMV-seronegative.

The DNA of the CDR3 is TGCGCCAGCAGTCGGGATATGGGGGGAGGCTCCTACAATGAGCAGTTCTTC. Translated, it gives CASSRDMGGGSYNEQFF. This sequence joins TRBV23-1 and TRBJ2-1; possibly TRBD2 for D (6 bases). TRBV23-1 counts as an open reading frame of uncertain function. CDR3 length: 17 amino acids. V lost 4 bases and J 0 bases, leaving 16 bases between the germline ends.